These 28 T cell receptor beta chains were sequenced from one sample in a study of blood T cell repertoires in COVID-19. Produced via immunoSEQ multiplex PCR; TCRdb's table is partial and in-frame only. The table shows approximately 19,000 clones, with about nine tenths occurring only once. Sequencing used peripheral blood. The receptor source for this set is a human donor in a cohort sampled during active COVID-19.

The V and J genes are TRBV5-1 and TRBJ2-7; TRBD1 agrees at 8 bases. The CDR3 has 15 amino acids. Looked up from germline, CDR1 is SGHRS and CDR2 is YFSETQ. The trim removed 0 bases at V and 3 bases at J, leaving 5 bases unmatched. The CDR3 DNA reads TGCGCCAGCAGCTTGGGGGGACAGGACCGCTACGAGCAGTACTTC. It yields the protein CASSLGGQDRYEQYF.

This rearrangement joins TRBV6-5 to TRBJ2-1; maybe TRBD2 (5 bases). Germline CDR1 is MNHEY and CDR2 is SVGAGI. The CDR3 runs to 12 residues. Trimming cost V 5 bases and J 7 bases, with 9 bases left between them. The chain's CDR3 is CASSRTGNEQFF. The CDR3 nucleotides read TGTGCCAGCAGTCGGACTGGGAATGAGCAGTTCTTC.

CDR3 residues: CATARGGRPDEQFF. CDR3 coding DNA: TGTGCCACCGCCCGGGGGGGCCGGCCAGATGAGCAGTTCTTC. The chain has TRBV10-3 and TRBJ2-1; TRBD2 matches 8 bases. J lost 8 bases, V lost 10 bases, and 13 bases had no gene match. CDR1 is ENHRY and CDR2 is SYGVKD in the germline V gene. The CDR3 sequence is 14 residues long.

The chain has TRBV29-1 and TRBJ1-2; D is possibly TRBD1 (5 bases). V lost 4 bases, J lost 8 bases, and 26 bases lay in between. The CDR3 extends over 16 amino acids. The germline V gene encodes CDR1 SQVTM and CDR2 ANQGSEA. CDR3 nucleotide sequence: TGCAGCGTTGTTCCGGGGGTCCAGGATAGGTCCGGGGGCTACACCTTC. Protein: CSVVPGVQDRSGGYTF.

V usage is TRBV11-3 and J usage is TRBJ2-1; D call uncertain. Trimming removed 0 bases at V and 4 bases at J, with 4 bases between. The CDR3 has 13 residues. The germline gives CDR1 SGHNT, CDR2 YENEEA. The CDR3 is CASSLDSYNEQFF. CDR3 DNA: TGTGCCAGCAGCTTAGATTCGTACAATGAGCAGTTCTTC.

The V call is TRBV10-3, the J call TRBJ2-7; the D gene is possibly TRBD1 (6 bases). The V gene lost 0 bases and the J gene lost 0 bases, with 15 bases spanning the gap. CDR3 length: 17 residues. Germline V gene data show CDR1 as ENHRY and CDR2 as SYGVKD. CDR3 residues: CAISESLSDRSSYEQYF. The DNA for the CDR3 is TGTGCCATCAGTGAGTCGTTAAGTGACAGGAGCTCCTACGAGCAGTACTTC.

The V and J genes are TRBV5-5 and TRBJ1-1; 10 bases are shared with TRBD1. Unmatched junction bases numbered 10, after V lost 5 bases and J lost 3 bases. The CDR3 runs 16 residues. Germline V gives CDR1 SGHKS, CDR2 YYEKEE (reference sequence). The CDR3 loop is CASRKGTGAGDTEAFF. The CDR3 DNA reads TGTGCCAGCAGGAAGGGGACAGGGGCTGGGGACACTGAAGCTTTCTTT. Combining the CDR3 with reference TRBV5-5 and TRBJ1-1 gives the whole variable domain DAGVTQSPTHLIKTRGQQVTLRCSPISGHKSVSWYQQVLGQGPQFIFQYYEKEERGRGNFPDRFSARQFPNYSSELNVNALLLGDSALYLCASRKGTGAGDTEAFFGQGTRLTVV.

CDR3 amino acids: CASSLGRTGSDTQYF. The CDR3 region has the DNA TGTGCCAGCAGCTTGGGACGGACGGGGTCAGATACGCAGTATTTT. The rearrangement links TRBV5-8 to TRBJ2-3, with D maybe TRBD2 (5 bases). V lost 0 bases, J lost 4 bases, and 12 bases lay in between. CDR1 and CDR2 (germline): SGHTS, YDEGEE. The CDR3 totals 15 residues.

J is TRBJ1-5 and V is TRBV19, with D possibly matching TRBD1 (6 bases). The germline CDR1 and CDR2 sequences are LNHDA and SQIVND (reference sequence). The CDR3 has 14 residues. The V end was cut by 5 bases, the J end by 2 bases, with 10 bases between. The CDR3 protein is CASSGWGRNQPQHF. Written as DNA, the CDR3 is TGTGCCAGTAGTGGTTGGGGGCGCAATCAGCCCCAGCATTTT. The full variable domain, its missing parts supplied by reference TRBV19 and TRBJ1-5, is DGGITQSPKYLFRKEGQNVTLSCEQNLNHDAMYWYRQDPGQGLRLIYYSQIVNDFQKGDIAEGYSVSREKKESFPLTVTSAQKNPTAFYLCASSGWGRNQPQHFGDGTRLSIL.

DNA for the CDR3: TGTGCCAGTAGTGACCACGGGACTAACAATGAGCAGTTCTTC. It yields the protein CASSDHGTNNEQFF. The gene calls are TRBV19 and TRBJ2-1, with TRBD2 identical over 7 bases. There are 14 residues in the CDR3. Trimming removed 5 bases from V and 5 bases from J; junction bases left unmatched: 6. Germline lookup yields CDR1 LNHDA and CDR2 SQIVND (reference sequence).

The J gene is TRBJ2-1, the V gene TRBV9, with 13 nucleotides matching TRBD2. Germline loops: CDR1 SGDLS, CDR2 YYNGEE. This CDR3 contains 15 residues. Trimming cost V 4 bases and J 9 bases; bases outside gene matches: 7. CDR3 sequence: CASSFTSGGAAEQFF. In nucleotides, the CDR3 is TGTGCCAGCAGCTTTACTAGCGGGGGGGCCGCTGAGCAGTTCTTC.

The chain joins TRBV28 to TRBJ1-1, with 7 bases fitting TRBD1. Germline CDR1 reads MDHEN; CDR2 reads SYDVKM. CDR3 length: 15 residues. After removal of 5 bases from V and 3 bases from J, the junction contained 9 bases not matched to a gene. The CDR3 loop is CASSPLGQDDTEAFF. DNA of the CDR3: TGTGCCAGCAGTCCGCTAGGACAGGACGACACTGAAGCTTTCTTT.

The CDR3 spells CAISPWPTNEKLFF. In DNA form, the CDR3 reads TGTGCCATCTCCCCCTGGCCAACTAATGAAAAACTGTTTTTT. The chain combines TRBV28 with TRBJ1-4; D is unclear. CDR3 length: 14 residues. Trimming pared 10 bases from V and 0 bases from J, leaving 12 bases between. Germline V CDR1 and CDR2: MDHEN, SYDVKM.

The chain recombines TRBV28 with TRBJ2-7; a possible D gene is TRBD2 (5 bases). CDR1 is MDHEN and CDR2 is SYDVKM in the germline V gene. The CDR3 contains 14 residues. V was clipped by 6 bases and J by 8 bases, with 20 bases between them. The CDR3 DNA is TGTGCCAGCAGCCTTGGAGGCAGCCCGTCCCAGCAGTACTTC. As protein: CASSLGGSPSQQYF.

The chain has TRBV29-1 and TRBJ1-3, with no clear D. The CDR3 has 12 amino acids. Trimming pared 4 bases from V and 4 bases from J, leaving 8 bases between. Germline loops: CDR1 SQVTM, CDR2 ANQGSEA. CDR3 residues: CSVVIGGNTIYF. The CDR3, as DNA: TGCAGCGTTGTCATTGGCGGAAACACCATATATTTT. The whole variable domain, remainder taken from reference TRBV29-1 and TRBJ1-3, is SAVISQKPSRDICQRGTSLTIQCQVDSQVTMMFWYRQQPGQSLTLIATANQGSEATYESGFVIDKFPISRPNLTFSTLTVSNMSPEDSSIYLCSVVIGGNTIYFGEGSWLTVV.

The V and J genes are TRBV12-5 and TRBJ2-5, with 9 bases lining up with TRBD1. The CDR3 length is 17 residues. Germline CDR1 LGHNT, CDR2 FRNRAP. V gave up 5 bases and J gave up 2 bases; unmatched junction bases: 12. CDR3 region: CASGPIGVGQGQETQYF. In DNA form, the CDR3 reads TGTGCTAGTGGTCCGATTGGTGTCGGACAGGGGCAAGAGACCCAGTACTTC.

The chain uses TRBV5-5 and TRBJ2-7; 8 bases line up with TRBD1. V trimming: 4 bases; J trimming: 5 bases; junction bases outside the gene matches: 8. CDR3 length: 14 amino acids. Germline V lookup: CDR1 SGHKS, CDR2 YYEKEE (reference sequence). The CDR3 DNA is TGTGCCAGCAGCCCCAGGGGGCGACCCCACGAGCAGTACTTC. Residues: CASSPRGRPHEQYF.

This clone was counted once. The chain employs TRBV3-1 (or the pseudogene TRBV3-2) and TRBJ2-7, with D perhaps matching TRBD1 (6 bases). The CDR3 sequence is 13 residues long. CDR1 is LGHDT and CDR2 is YNNKEL in the germline V gene (reference sequence). The V gene lost 5 bases and the J gene lost 3 bases, with 11 bases spanning the gap. CDR3 DNA: TGTGCCAGCAGCTCAGGGGCCAGCTACGAGCAGTACTTC. Protein: CASSSGASYEQYF.

The V gene is TRBV7-8, the J gene TRBJ1-1; weak D call: TRBD1 (5 bases). The germline V gene has CDR1 SGHVS and CDR2 FQNEAQ. Trimming stripped 4 bases from V and 6 bases from J, with 9 bases between. CDR3 size: 12 residues. The CDR3 region is CASSSGRSEAFF. The DNA of the CDR3 is TGTGCCAGCAGCTCAGGGCGCTCTGAAGCTTTCTTT. The whole variable domain, remainder taken from reference TRBV7-8 and TRBJ1-1, is GAGVSQSPRYKVAKRGQDVALRCDPISGHVSLFWYQQALGQGPEFLTYFQNEAQLDKSGLPSDRFFAERPEGSVSTLKIQRTQQEDSAVYLCASSSGRSEAFFGQGTRLTVV.

This sequence joins TRBV6-5 and TRBJ2-7; D remains ambiguous. The length of the CDR3 is 15 residues. Germline CDR1 reads MNHEY; CDR2 reads SVGAGI. Trimming took off 0 bases at V and 4 bases at J, with 13 bases between the two ends. The chain's CDR3 is CASSYSPDRRYEQYF. The CDR3 coding sequence is TGTGCCAGCAGTTACTCGCCCGACCGGCGGTACGAGCAGTACTTC.

The chain links TRBV15 to TRBJ1-2, with a tentative D call TRBD1 (5 bases). V shed 8 bases and J shed 3 bases, with 19 bases lying between them. The CDR3 is 15 amino acids. Germline V gene data show CDR1 as LNHNV and CDR2 as YYDKDF (reference sequence). CDR3 amino acids: CATGKDGQGDYGYTF. The DNA of the CDR3 is TGTGCCACCGGAAAAGATGGACAAGGGGACTATGGCTACACCTTC.

The chain employs TRBV7-6 and TRBJ2-2; 10 nucleotides line up with TRBD1. The CDR3 is 18 residues long. Losses at the gene ends were 1 base for V and 2 bases for J; bases not matched to a gene: 7. The V gene's germline CDR1 is SGHVS and CDR2 FNYEAQ. This chain's CDR3 is CASSLVYRDRGNTGELFF. The DNA of the CDR3 is TGTGCCAGCAGCTTAGTTTACCGGGACAGGGGTAACACCGGGGAGCTGTTTTTT.

The V gene is TRBV27, the J gene TRBJ2-2, with TRBD1 matching over 7 bases. The CDR3 is 16 residues long. Unmatched junction bases numbered 10, after V lost 8 bases and J lost 1 base. Germline CDR1 is MNHEY and CDR2 is SMNVEV (reference sequence). CDR3 region: CASGKTGQWNTGELFF. In DNA form, the CDR3 reads TGTGCCAGCGGAAAAACGGGACAGTGGAACACCGGGGAGCTGTTTTTT.

The J gene is TRBJ2-7, the V gene TRBV9; D is possibly TRBD2 (5 bases). This CDR3 is built from 14 residues. Germline CDR1 reads SGDLS; CDR2 reads YYNGEE. Trimming removed 0 bases at V and 2 bases at J, with 9 bases between. The chain's CDR3 is CASSVVDSTYEQYF. CDR3 DNA: TGTGCCAGCAGCGTAGTGGACTCGACCTACGAGCAGTACTTC. Using reference TRBV9 and TRBJ2-7 for the parts outside the CDR3, the full variable domain is DSGVTQTPKHLITATGQRVTLRCSPRSGDLSVYWYQQSLDQGLQFLIQYYNGEERAKGNILERFSAQQFPDLHSELNLSSLELGDSALYFCASSVVDSTYEQYFGPGTRLTVT.

The chain couples TRBV19 to TRBJ2-2, with a tentative D call TRBD1 (5 bases). Germline CDR1 reads LNHDA; CDR2 reads SQIVND (reference sequence). V dropped 1 base and J dropped 0 bases, with 9 bases sitting between them. The CDR3 consists of 16 residues. The CDR3 nucleotides read TGTGCCAGTAGTATAGGAAGGGGCGCGAACACCGGGGAGCTGTTTTTT. It yields the protein CASSIGRGANTGELFF. The whole variable domain, filled in from reference TRBV19 and TRBJ2-2, reads DGGITQSPKYLFRKEGQNVTLSCEQNLNHDAMYWYRQDPGQGLRLIYYSQIVNDFQKGDIAEGYSVSREKKESFPLTVTSAQKNPTAFYLCASSIGRGANTGELFFGEGSRLTVL.

The chain joins TRBV15 to TRBJ1-2; possible D gene TRBD1, 6 bases. In germline, CDR1 is LNHNV, CDR2 YYDKDF (reference sequence). V was pared by 1 base and J by 7 bases, with 19 bases between. CDR3 length: 16 residues. The CDR3 nucleotides read TGTGCCACCAGCAGAGGTGGTCCAGGGGATTCTGCTGGCTACACCTTC. This sequence encodes CATSRGGPGDSAGYTF.

This clone is a singleton in its sample. V and J are TRBV11-3 and TRBJ2-5, with D maybe TRBD2 (6 bases). The CDR3 spans 15 residues. Germline-derived CDR1 and CDR2 are SGHNT and YENEEA. V lost 0 bases and J 1 base, leaving 9 bases between the germline ends. The CDR3 DNA is TGTGCCAGCAGCTTAGACGGGACTTCCCAAGAGACCCAGTACTTC. Translation: CASSLDGTSQETQYF.

The genes are TRBV11-3 and TRBJ2-3, with 7 bases that match TRBD2. The germline gives CDR1 SGHNT, CDR2 YENEEA. The CDR3 totals 15 residues. V dropped 6 bases and J dropped 0; count of bases not matched to a gene: 6. CDR3 in DNA: TGTGCCAGCAGTGGGGGGGGAAGTAGCACAGATACGCAGTATTTT. This codes for CASSGGGSSTDTQYF.